Ten or more counts support the clone carrying this T cell receptor (beta chain). Its antigen remains unknown. Transcripts of RNA were the source for amplifying TCR beta CDR3 regions. Investigators did first-round RT-PCR with HTBI primers, then second-round multiplex PCR. TCRdb independently ran MiXCR on the multiplex PCR reads; one entry per CDR3 protein. This sample has 150,000 to 200,000 distinct CDR3 sequences, with 30% to 45% found just once. These data belong to a study of Graves' ophthalmopathy and Graves' hyperthyroidism. The study, taken as a whole, reports: The model achieved 55% to 71% sensitivity and less than 85% specificity for ophthalmopathy progression.

V was pared by 10 bases and J by 1 base, with 5 bases of the junction left unmatched. Per the germline V gene, CDR1 is ENHRY and CDR2 is SYGVKD. This CDR3 comprises 13 residues. Ophthalmopathy-affected donors exhibited moderate-to-severe activity, CAS ≥3, NOSPECS ≥4, and duration under 3 months. The sample taken for sequencing was peripheral blood. The genes are TRBV10-3 and TRBJ1-1; 8 positions match TRBD1. The TCR comes from a young man with Graves' ophthalmopathy. The CDR3 reads CATTGVENTEAFF. The CDR3 DNA reads as TGTGCCACGACAGGGGTTGAGAACACTGAAGCTTTCTTT.